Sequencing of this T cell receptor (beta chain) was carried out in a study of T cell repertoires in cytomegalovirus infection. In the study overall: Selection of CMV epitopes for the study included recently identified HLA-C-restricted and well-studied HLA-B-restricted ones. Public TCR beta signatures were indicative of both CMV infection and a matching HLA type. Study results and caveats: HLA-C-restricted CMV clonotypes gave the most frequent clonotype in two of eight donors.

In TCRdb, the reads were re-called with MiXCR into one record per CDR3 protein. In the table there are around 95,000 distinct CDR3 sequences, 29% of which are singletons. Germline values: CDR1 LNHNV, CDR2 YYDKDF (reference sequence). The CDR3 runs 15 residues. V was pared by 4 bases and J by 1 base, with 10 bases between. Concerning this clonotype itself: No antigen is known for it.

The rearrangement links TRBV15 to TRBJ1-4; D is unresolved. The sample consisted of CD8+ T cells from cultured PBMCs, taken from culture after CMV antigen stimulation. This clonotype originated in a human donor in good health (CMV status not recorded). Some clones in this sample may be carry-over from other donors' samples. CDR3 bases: TGTGCCACCAGCACGGCCGCTGAAACTAATGAAAAACTGTTTTTT. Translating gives CATSTAAETNEKLFF.